This record concerns one T cell receptor beta chain sequence. These data belong to a study of CD8 T cells in Susac syndrome. Random hexamers primed reverse transcription of about 0.5 to 1 ug RNA. Each CDR3 protein is one row after TCRdb ran MiXCR on the immunoSEQ multiplex PCR reads. The table shows approximately 120,000 distinct CDR3 sequences, with 90% to 95% occurring only once. Sequenced input: CD8+ T cells from PBMCs. This clonotype was obtained from a human donor with multiple sclerosis.

The CDR3 nucleotides read TGTGCCAGCAGCAAGGATATTCTCCATCCCCAGCATTTT. Its translation is CASSKDILHPQHF. The gene calls are TRBV21-1 and TRBJ1-5. TRBV21-1 represents a pseudogene. This CDR3 comprises 13 residues.